This TCR beta chain was identified during a study of blood T cells in healthy people across ages. Findings of the study overall: Calculation of diversity from one million T cells yielded estimates considered to be underestimates. As age increased, TCR beta diversity per million T cells fell in a roughly linear fashion.

Primed by a sample-barcoded 5' primer and a J-beta primer mix, a second PCR proceeded for about 6 to 12 cycles. One entry per CDR3 protein results from TCRdb running MiXCR on the 5' RACE reads. The sample contains a few hundred thousand distinct CDR3 sequences, about 29% of which appear only once. As for this clonotype: Its antigen remains unknown.

V shed 1 base and J 0 bases; nucleotides not matched to a gene: 16. CDR3 size: 19 residues. Per the germline V gene, CDR1 is DFQATT and CDR2 is SNEGSKA (reference sequence). The same data also contributed to another study, on T cells of mothers and their children. According to that study: Barcodes and 2-4 random nucleotides were added by M1S in the second PCR.

The receptor was isolated from a boy between 2 and 10 years old in good health. The rearrangement links TRBV20-1 to TRBJ2-7; 9 bases are a match to TRBD1. Material for sequencing was blood. CDR3 sequence: CSARGARVQGASVSYEQYF. In DNA form, the CDR3 reads TGCAGTGCTAGAGGCGCCCGCGTACAGGGGGCTTCTGTCTCCTACGAGCAGTACTTC.